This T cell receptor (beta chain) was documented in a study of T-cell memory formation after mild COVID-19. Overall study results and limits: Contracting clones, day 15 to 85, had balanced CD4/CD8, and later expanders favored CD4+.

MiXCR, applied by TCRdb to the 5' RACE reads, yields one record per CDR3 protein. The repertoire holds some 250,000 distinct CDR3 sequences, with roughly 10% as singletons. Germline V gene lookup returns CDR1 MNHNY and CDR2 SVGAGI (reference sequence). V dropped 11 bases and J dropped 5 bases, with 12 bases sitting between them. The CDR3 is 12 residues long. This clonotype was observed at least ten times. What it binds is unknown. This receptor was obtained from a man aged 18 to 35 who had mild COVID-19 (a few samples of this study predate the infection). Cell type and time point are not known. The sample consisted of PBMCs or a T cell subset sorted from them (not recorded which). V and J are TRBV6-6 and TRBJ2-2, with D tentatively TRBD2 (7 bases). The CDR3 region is CAGGGVTGELFF. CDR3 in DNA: TGTGCCGGCGGGGGCGTAACCGGGGAGCTGTTTTTT.